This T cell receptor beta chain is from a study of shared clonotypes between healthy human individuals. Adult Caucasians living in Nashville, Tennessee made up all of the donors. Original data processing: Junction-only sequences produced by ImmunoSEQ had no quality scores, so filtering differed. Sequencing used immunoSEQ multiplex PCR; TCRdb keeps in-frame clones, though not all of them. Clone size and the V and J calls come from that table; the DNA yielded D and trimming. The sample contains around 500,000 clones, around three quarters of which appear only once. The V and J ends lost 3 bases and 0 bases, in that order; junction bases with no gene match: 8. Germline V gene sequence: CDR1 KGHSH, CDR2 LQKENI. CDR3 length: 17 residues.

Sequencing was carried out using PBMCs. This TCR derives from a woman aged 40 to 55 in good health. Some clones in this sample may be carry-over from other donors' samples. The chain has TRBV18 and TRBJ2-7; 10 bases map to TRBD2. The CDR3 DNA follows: TGTGCCAGCTCACCTCCCGGAAGCGGGAGGGCCTCCTACGAGCAGTACTTC. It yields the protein CASSPPGSGRASYEQYF.